A single sample gave rise to the 31 T cell receptor beta chains below, sequenced in a study of immune heterogeneity within non-small cell lung tumors listed by TCRdb under 2018. For the TCR template, genomic DNA was extracted from bulk tumor tissue, and approximately 540 ng of gDNA was amplified for each sample. During surgery, multiple biopsies were taken from each primary tumor and placed as far apart as possible within the tumor mass. The study cohort was described as untreated, and the patients were newly diagnosed NSCLC cases having curative surgery. Sequencing instrument: HiSeq X Ten. The TCR beta CDR3 region was amplified with a multiplex PCR system whose first round of 10 cycles used 32 V-gene forward primers and 13 J-gene reverse primers. TCRdb's own reprocessing of the public reads used fastp at Q25 and MiXCR and kept productive beta chains. When rows share a CDR3 protein, they turn into one entry using the most common DNA and genes. The sample table holds approximately 9,800 distinct CDR3 sequences, of which less than 20% were seen once. The biggest ten clones account for under 4.5% of the sample.

The sample was lung tumor tissue. The receptor set was obtained from a man aged 35 to 55 with non-small cell lung cancer.

This clonotype is termed medium-sized. The chain carries TRBV5-1 and TRBJ2-3; D not certain. V lost 6 bases, J lost 3 bases, and 5 bases lay in between. The germline gives CDR1 SGHRS, CDR2 YFSETQ. This CDR3 is 11 amino acids long. The CDR3 DNA is TGCGCCAGCATGAGGACAGATACGCAGTATTTT. Residues: CASMRTDTQYF.

Notes on this clonotype: Without the conserved terminal phenylalanine or tryptophan, this CDR3 likely stems from a read error. The limits of the CDR3 on the DNA are not certain, so only TCRdb's listed CDR3 is given. This chain links TRBV19 with TRBJ2-4; TRBD1 is the table's D call and was not checked against the DNA. The germline CDR1 and CDR2 sequences are LNHDA and SQIVND (reference sequence). The CDR3 is 18 residues long, counting both termini. The CDR3 sequence: CASSIRGTGPNYEQYFGP.

This clonotype was detected only a few times. The rearrangement uses TRBV5-8 and TRBJ2-5; no clear D gene. With 1 base removed from V and 5 bases from J, the gap between germline ends came to 6 bases. Germline CDR1 and CDR2: SGHTS and YDEGEE. The CDR3 spans 12 residues. CDR3 bases: TGTGCCAGCAGCTTGCGATCGGAGACCCAGTACTTC. Protein product: CASSLRSETQYF.

This clonotype was picked up many times. The chain combines TRBV9 with TRBJ1-2, with 8 bases matching TRBD1. The CDR3 is made up of 15 amino acids. Germline CDR1 is SGDLS and CDR2 is YYNGEE. V lost 2 bases, J lost 4 bases, and 7 bases stayed unmatched. CDR3 bases: TGTGCCAGCAGCGTGGGGCAGGGGGCCCCCTATGGCTACACCTTC. Protein: CASSVGQGAPYGYTF. The complete variable domain, with remaining parts taken from reference TRBV9 and TRBJ1-2, reads DSGVTQTPKHLITATGQRVTLRCSPRSGDLSVYWYQQSLDQGLQFLIQYYNGEERAKGNILERFSAQQFPDLHSELNLSSLELGDSALYFCASSVGQGAPYGYTFGSGTRLTVV.

The gene calls are TRBV19 and TRBJ1-5; 10 nucleotides line up with TRBD1. Per germline, CDR1 LNHDA and CDR2 SQIVND (reference sequence). The V gene end was trimmed by 5 bases and the J gene end by 7 bases; junction bases not matched to a gene: 14. There are 17 residues in the CDR3. The CDR3 DNA is TGTGCCAGTAGTGTACGACAGGGGGCGCTTTGGAACCAGCCCCAGCATTTT. As protein: CASSVRQGALWNQPQHF.

About this clonotype: A much larger clone sits a single nucleotide away, making a read error possible. The V call is TRBV20-1, the J call TRBJ2-5, with D possibly matching TRBD1 (6 bases). V dropped 4 bases and J dropped 2 bases, with 17 bases sitting between them. The CDR3 runs to 15 residues. CDR1 is DFQATT, CDR2 SNEGSKA, per germline (reference sequence). The CDR3 bases are TGCAGTGCTACCGCACAGGGCAGTGCTCAAGAGACCCAGTACTTC. It codes for CSATAQGSAQETQYF.

This clonotype is categorized as medium-sized. The chain employs TRBV11-2 and TRBJ1-6; maybe TRBD1 (5 bases). Germline lookup yields CDR1 SGHAT and CDR2 FQNNGV. Trimming shortened V by 2 bases and J by 10 bases, and 9 bases separated the two germline ends. The CDR3 length is 13 residues. CDR3 nucleotides: TGTGCCAGCAGCTTATGGGAGGGGTCACCCCTCCACTTT. Its translation: CASSLWEGSPLHF.

This clonotype was found many times. This chain links TRBV20-1 with TRBJ1-5, with TRBD1 matching 12 bases. In germline, CDR1 is DFQATT, CDR2 SNEGSKA (reference sequence). The CDR3 runs 17 residues. After removal of 1 base from V and 7 bases from J, the junction contained 11 bases not matched to a gene. CDR3 bases: TGCAGTGCTAGAGTGGGGACAGGGGGCGGTGGATGGCAGCCCCAGCATTTT. Its translation is CSARVGTGGGGWQPQHF.

In its sample, this clonotype ranks as medium-sized. The V gene is TRBV7-2, the J gene TRBJ1-6; weak D call: TRBD1 (5 bases). V was cut by 1 base and J by 13 bases, with 20 bases left in between. CDR3 length: 16 amino acids. Germline loops: CDR1 SGHTA, CDR2 FQGNSA. The CDR3 sequence: CASSLDAGTWLGPLHF. DNA of the CDR3: TGTGCCAGCAGCTTAGACGCAGGGACCTGGTTGGGTCCCCTCCACTTT.

The chain carries TRBV3-1 and TRBJ2-1, with TRBD2 matching over 11 bases. CDR1 is LGHDT and CDR2 is YNNKEL in the germline V gene (reference sequence). Trimming removed 4 bases from V and 5 bases from J; junction bases left unmatched: 4. CDR3 length: 15 amino acids. The CDR3 sequence is CASSPSGRTNNEQFF. The DNA of the CDR3 is TGTGCCAGCAGCCCTAGCGGGAGGACCAACAATGAGCAGTTCTTC.

With respect to this clonotype: Mismatch with germline at one junction end may stem from a read error. The chain uses TRBV28 and TRBJ2-5; the match to TRBD1 covers 8 bases. Germline values: CDR1 MDHEN, CDR2 SYDVKM. This CDR3 is 14 amino acids long. As DNA, the CDR3 is TGTACCAGCATAACCCGGACAGGGCAAGAGACCCAGTACTTC. Its translation is CTSITRTGQETQYF.

Ten or more counts support this clonotype. CDR3 DNA: TGTGCCACCAGACCTCTGGTCGGTCGGCAATCCGGGGAGCTGTTTTTT. Its protein product is CATRPLVGRQSGELFF. V usage is TRBV19 and J usage is TRBJ2-2; D is unclear. Germline V CDR1 and CDR2: LNHDA, SQIVND (reference sequence). The CDR3 covers 16 residues. With 10 bases removed from V and 6 bases from J, the gap between germline ends came to 24 bases.

This clonotype has ten or more counts. The V and J genes are TRBV20-1 and TRBJ2-5, with D tentatively TRBD2 (6 bases). The CDR3 is 13 residues long. The germline V gene has CDR1 DFQATT and CDR2 SNEGSKA (reference sequence). Trimming pared 5 bases from V and 5 bases from J, leaving 15 bases between. The CDR3 loop reads CSASKAGSETQYF. For the CDR3, the DNA is TGCAGTGCTTCCAAGGCGGGATCCGAGACCCAGTACTTC.

By share, this clonotype counts as medium-sized. J is TRBJ1-5 and V is TRBV6-1, with 7 bases matching TRBD1. Trimming cost V 7 bases and J 1 base; bases outside gene matches: 10. The CDR3 consists of 16 residues. In germline, CDR1 is MNHNS, CDR2 SASEGT. The CDR3: CASTAGRGVSNQPQHF. CDR3 coding DNA: TGTGCCAGCACGGCCGGCAGGGGGGTGAGCAATCAGCCCCAGCATTTT.

This clonotype was recorded at least ten times. The chain combines TRBV12-3 or TRBV12-4 with TRBJ1-6; TRBD1 matches at 8 bases. The CDR3 is 14 residues long. Trimming removed 6 bases from V and 7 bases from J; junction bases left unmatched: 5. CDR3 sequence: CASRQGGGNSPLHF. The CDR3 region has the DNA TGTGCCAGCAGACAGGGGGGCGGGAATTCACCCCTCCACTTT.

This clonotype was seen many times. V gene TRBV5-4 combines with J gene TRBJ2-6; D ambiguous. The CDR3 runs to 13 residues. Trimming cost V 10 bases and J 0 bases, with 8 bases left between them. CDR1 is SGHNT and CDR2 is YYREEE in the germline V gene (reference sequence). CDR3 loop: CASEVSGANVLTF. The CDR3 DNA reads TGTGCCTCCGAAGTCTCTGGGGCCAACGTCCTGACTTTC.

This clonotype is labeled as medium-sized. CDR3 in DNA: TGTGCCAGCAGTTTCTGGAGGGATGGCCAGCCCCAGCATTTT. It is translated as CASSFWRDGQPQHF. V usage is TRBV28 and J usage is TRBJ1-5; D ambiguous. The CDR3 is 14 residues long. V was pared by 3 bases and J by 7 bases, with 13 bases between. Germline values: CDR1 MDHEN, CDR2 SYDVKM.

By share, this clonotype ranks as medium-sized. The J gene is TRBJ2-2, the V gene TRBV7-8; 8 bases match TRBD1. The CDR3 length is 15 residues. Germline trimming cut 5 bases from V and 4 bases from J; bases unmatched to any gene: 6. From germline, CDR1 is SGHVS and CDR2 FQNEAQ. Here the CDR3 reads CASSQLQGATGELFF. Here the CDR3 DNA reads TGTGCCAGCAGCCAGTTGCAGGGGGCCACCGGGGAGCTGTTTTTT.

This CDR3 reads CASSLDQGNEKLFF. The CDR3 DNA reads TGTGCCAGCAGCTTGGATCAGGGGAATGAAAAACTGTTTTTT. This chain joins TRBV5-4 and TRBJ1-4; TRBD1 might be the D (6 bases). The CDR3 covers 14 residues. The V gene's germline CDR1 is SGHNT and CDR2 YYREEE (reference sequence). Between the trimmed V and J ends, which lost 0 bases and 5 bases, there was a span of 8 bases.

The sample holds many counts of this clonotype. The rearrangement uses TRBV24-1 and TRBJ2-5, with D perhaps matching TRBD2 (6 bases). The CDR3 totals 16 residues. The germline gives CDR1 KGHDR, CDR2 SFDVKD. V lost 7 bases, J lost 0 bases, and 17 bases lay in between. The CDR3 sequence: CATSEEKGGHQETQYF. CDR3 DNA: TGTGCCACCAGCGAAGAAAAGGGAGGCCACCAAGAGACCCAGTACTTC.

As concerns this clonotype: With a much larger clone just one base away, this may be a read error. The chain carries TRBV20-1 and TRBJ1-4; maybe TRBD1 (6 bases). The CDR3 consists of 17 residues. The V and J ends lost 1 base and 0 bases respectively, with 15 bases between them. Per the germline V gene, CDR1 is DFQATT and CDR2 is SNEGSKA (reference sequence). DNA of the CDR3: TGCAGTGCTAGAGGGGGACATGGGGACTCAACTAATGAAAAACTGTTTTTT. Amino acids: CSARGGHGDSTNEKLFF.

This clonotype was seen only a few times. A read error is possible here, since a much larger clone lies one base away. The chain is built from TRBV6-5 and TRBJ1-1; D may be TRBD1 (5 bases). V was shortened by 2 bases and J by 6 bases, with 13 bases between the two germline ends. CDR3 length: 14 amino acids. CDR1 and CDR2 (germline): MNHEY, SVGAGI. In DNA, the CDR3 is TGTGCCAGCAGTTACGCCTCAGGGTACGCTGAAGCTTTCTTT. Amino acid sequence: CASSYASGYAEAFF.

This clonotype came up many times. The J gene is TRBJ2-3, the V gene TRBV4-1; either TRBD1 or TRBD2 may supply D (5 bases each). V was clipped by 1 base and J by 3 bases, with 17 bases between them. In germline, CDR1 is MGHRA, CDR2 YSYEKL. The CDR3 runs 17 residues. This CDR3 reads CASSQGGGLERTDTQYF. The CDR3 nucleotides read TGCGCCAGCAGCCAAGGTGGGGGTCTTGAGCGGACAGATACGCAGTATTTT.

This clonotype is termed medium-sized. The chain couples TRBV2 to TRBJ2-1; TRBD2 matches 13 bases. V lost 3 bases to trimming and J lost 13 bases; unmatched junction nucleotides: 9. CDR3 length: 15 amino acids. Germline V gene data show CDR1 as SNHLY and CDR2 as FYNNEI. DNA for the CDR3: TGTGCCAGCAGTGACAGTTGGACTAGCGGGAGTAACCAGTTCTTC. Its protein product is CASSDSWTSGSNQFF.

This clonotype has at least ten counts. The chain carries TRBV20-1 and TRBJ2-5; TRBD2 matches at 10 bases. CDR3 length: 17 amino acids. The V and J ends lost 3 bases and 1 base, in that order; junction bases with no gene match: 11. Germline values: CDR1 DFQATT, CDR2 SNEGSKA (reference sequence). The CDR3 bases are TGCAGTGCTAGCCGGCTAGCGGGAGCTTGGGTCCAAGAGACCCAGTACTTC. Its translation: CSASRLAGAWVQETQYF.

At least ten counts were recorded for this clonotype. A much larger clone differs by one base, so this may be a read error. This rearrangement joins TRBV28 to TRBJ1-1; unclear D gene. Germline V gene sequence: CDR1 MDHEN, CDR2 SYDVKM. This CDR3 has 13 residues. This chain's CDR3 is CTIAGPLNTEAFF. CDR3 nucleotide sequence: TGTACCATAGCGGGCCCACTGAACACTGAAGCTTTCTTT.

This clonotype is classed as medium-sized. The V gene is TRBV4-2, the J gene TRBJ2-2; 12 bases fit TRBD2. The V and J ends lost 8 bases and 0 bases, in that order; junction bases with no gene match: 4. Germline V lookup: CDR1 LGHNA, CDR2 YNFKEQ. There are 16 residues in the CDR3. For the CDR3, the DNA is TGTGCCAGCGCACTAGCGGGGGGCCCGAACACCGGGGAGCTGTTTTTT. It translates to CASALAGGPNTGELFF.

This clonotype ranks as medium-sized. This chain connects TRBV10-3 to TRBJ2-7; 8 nucleotides agree with TRBD2. The CDR3 consists of 20 residues. The ends lost 11 bases at V and 0 bases at J; junction bases unmatched: 27. Germline V gene sequence: CDR1 ENHRY, CDR2 SYGVKD. DNA of the CDR3: TGTGCCGCCAAAGGGACGGGGGGGCGTCAGACGGGAGGCCCCTCCTACGAGCAGTACTTC. This encodes CAAKGTGGRQTGGPSYEQYF.

By proportion, this clonotype is medium-sized. The chain employs TRBV12-3 or TRBV12-4 and TRBJ2-7; TRBD1 matches 11 bases. CDR3 size: 15 residues. V lost 5 bases, J lost 5 bases, and 8 bases stayed unmatched. CDR3 in amino acids: CASSPPGQGGNEQYF. In DNA, the CDR3 is TGTGCCAGCAGTCCACCGGGACAGGGGGGGAACGAGCAGTACTTC.

This clonotype has only a few counts. A much larger clonotype is one base distant, so this may be a read error. The rearrangement uses TRBV2 and TRBJ2-3, with no clear D. Germline values: CDR1 SNHLY, CDR2 FYNNEI. The CDR3 has 14 amino acids. The CDR3 nucleotides are TGTGCCATCAGTGATGAGGTTTGGGCAGATACGCAGTATTTT. It encodes CAISDEVWADTQYF.

By share, this clonotype ranks as medium-sized. V gene TRBV6-1 combines with J gene TRBJ1-2; TRBD1 matches 8 bases. The CDR3 loop spans 16 amino acids. V lost 6 bases to trimming and J lost 8 bases; unmatched junction nucleotides: 17. Germline V gene lookup returns CDR1 MNHNS and CDR2 SASEGT. The CDR3 here is CASSDYLGQGYRGYTF. As DNA, the CDR3 is TGTGCCAGCAGCGATTACCTCGGACAGGGCTATCGGGGCTACACCTTC.